The 27 T cell receptor beta chains presented below share a single source sample, sequenced in a study of patients and donors after allogeneic stem cell transplantation. TCRdb redid the calling of the RT-PCR reads with MiXCR, one entry per CDR3 protein. Among 25,000 to 35,000 distinct CDR3 sequences listed, under 7.5% were seen once. Sequences were obtained from blood, either unsorted or a sorted T cell fraction (not recorded which). The receptors shown here come from a human donor who was either an allogeneic HSCT recipient or a stem cell or donor lymphocyte infusion donor (not recorded which). It is not recorded whose cells these are; they may come from a transplant donor.

This clonotype was detected many times. The chain joins TRBV15 to TRBJ2-5; D may match TRBD1 or TRBD2 (5 bases each). The germline V gene has CDR1 LNHNV and CDR2 YYDKDF (reference sequence). The CDR3 is 14 residues long. V was shortened by 1 base and J by 3 bases, with 9 bases between the two germline ends. The CDR3 DNA follows: TGTGCCACCAGCAGAGCCGGGACCGAAGAGACCCAGTACTTC. This encodes CATSRAGTEETQYF.

This clonotype was found once. Given a much more abundant clone one base away, this may be a read error. The V call is TRBV7-3, the J call TRBJ2-2; 8 bases line up with TRBD2. CDR3 length equals 16 residues. Unmatched junction bases numbered 11, after V lost 5 bases and J lost 6 bases. Germline V lookup: CDR1 SGHTA, CDR2 FQGTGA. CDR3 amino acids: CASSPRTSRRSGELFF. In DNA form, the CDR3 reads TGTGCCAGCAGCCCCAGGACTAGCAGGAGATCCGGGGAGCTGTTTTTT.

This clonotype was observed at least ten times. The rearrangement uses TRBV28 and TRBJ2-7; a possible D gene is TRBD2 (6 bases). V was pared by 6 bases and J by 4 bases, with 13 bases between. Germline V gene sequence: CDR1 MDHEN, CDR2 SYDVKM. The length of the CDR3 is 13 residues. Here the CDR3 reads CASSKLAPYEQYF. The CDR3 DNA reads as TGTGCCAGCAGCAAACTAGCACCTTACGAGCAGTACTTC.

This clonotype has at least ten counts. The rearrangement joins TRBV9 to TRBJ2-1; TRBD2 might be the D (6 bases). The V end was cut by 1 base, the J end by 1 base, with 9 bases between. The CDR3 consists of 15 residues. The germline V gene has CDR1 SGDLS and CDR2 YYNGEE. This chain's CDR3 is CASSVIAGSYNEQFF. The CDR3 nucleotides are TGTGCCAGCAGCGTAATCGCGGGATCCTACAATGAGCAGTTCTTC.

This CDR3 is CASSPTPRGLFYNEQFF. Here the CDR3 DNA reads TGTGCCAGTAGCCCCACACCCCGGGGTCTATTTTACAATGAGCAGTTCTTC. V usage is TRBV19 and J usage is TRBJ2-1; possibly TRBD2 for D (5 bases). CDR3 length equals 17 residues. Trimming pared 6 bases from V and 4 bases from J, leaving 22 bases between. In germline, CDR1 is LNHDA, CDR2 SQIVND (reference sequence).

This clonotype was observed at least ten times. J is TRBJ2-2 and V is TRBV4-3; D tentatively fits TRBD1 or TRBD2 (6 bases each). The germline V gene has CDR1 LGHNA and CDR2 YSLEER. Trimming stripped 3 bases from V and 5 bases from J, with 16 bases between. The length of the CDR3 is 16 residues. The CDR3 sequence is CASSQDRGTKTGELFF. The CDR3 region has the DNA TGCGCCAGCAGCCAGGATCGCGGGACAAAGACCGGGGAGCTGTTTTTT.

Many counts were recorded for this clonotype. CDR3: CASSIDRFNEQFF. DNA for the CDR3: TGTGCCAGCAGCATAGACAGGTTTAATGAGCAGTTCTTC. This chain connects TRBV7-7 to TRBJ2-1; D perhaps matches TRBD1 (6 bases). Germline loops: CDR1 SSHAT, CDR2 FNYEAQ (reference sequence). This CDR3 spans 13 amino acids. Between the trimmed V and J ends, which lost 5 bases and 7 bases, there was a span of 12 bases.

The chain carries TRBV11-3 and TRBJ2-5, with 7 bases fitting TRBD2. Germline lookup yields CDR1 SGHNT and CDR2 YENEEA. Trimming at V came to 3 bases and at J to 5 bases, leaving 6 bases not matched to a gene. CDR3 length equals 14 residues. Here the CDR3 DNA reads TGTGCCAGCAGCTTGGGAGGGGAGTGGGAGACCCAGTACTTC. As protein: CASSLGGEWETQYF.

This clonotype was found many times. CDR3 bases: TGTGCCAGCAGCCAGTTGATAGGGTCCACTGAAGCTTTCTTT. Amino acids: CASSQLIGSTEAFF. J is TRBJ1-1 and V is TRBV3-1; no clear D gene. The CDR3 loop spans 14 amino acids. Trimming took off 3 bases at V and 4 bases at J, with 12 bases between the two ends. Looked up from germline, CDR1 is LGHDT and CDR2 is YNNKEL (reference sequence). The whole variable domain, filled in from reference TRBV3-1 and TRBJ1-1, reads DTAVSQTPKYLVTQMGNDKSIKCEQNLGHDTMYWYKQDSKKFLKIMFSYNNKELIINETVPNRFSPKSPDKAHLNLHINSLELGDSAVYFCASSQLIGSTEAFFGQGTRLTVV.

In its sample, this clonotype was seen a few times. The chain couples TRBV5-1 to TRBJ2-5; TRBD1 agrees at 7 bases. Germline CDR1 is SGHRS and CDR2 is YFSETQ. Germline trimming cut 4 bases from V and 1 base from J; bases unmatched to any gene: 7. This CDR3 is 15 amino acids long. The CDR3, as DNA: TGCGCCAGCAGCAAAGAGACAGGGCCCCAAGAGACCCAGTACTTC. Protein product: CASSKETGPQETQYF. Supplemented by reference TRBV5-1 and TRBJ2-5, the full variable domain reads KAGVTQTPRYLIKTRGQQVTLSCSPISGHRSVSWYQQTPGQGLQFLFEYFSETQRNKGNFPGRFSGRQFSNSRSEMNVSTLELGDSALYLCASSKETGPQETQYFGPGTRLLVL.

V gene TRBV5-1 combines with J gene TRBJ2-5, with a weak D call TRBD1 (6 bases). The CDR3 extends over 15 amino acids. The ends were cut back, 3 bases at V and 5 bases at J, with 17 bases in the middle. Germline V gene sequence: CDR1 SGHRS, CDR2 YFSETQ. The chain's CDR3 is CASSSTGLPRETQYF. The DNA for the CDR3 is TGCGCCAGCAGCTCGACAGGCCTCCCTCGGGAGACCCAGTACTTC.

The sample holds many counts of this clonotype. The rearrangement joins TRBV7-2 to TRBJ1-1; the D gene is possibly TRBD1 (6 bases). Trimming pared 6 bases from V and 8 bases from J, leaving 19 bases between. CDR3 length equals 14 residues. Germline assignment: CDR1 SGHTA and CDR2 FQGNSA. The CDR3 DNA reads as TGTGCCAGCAGAAGGGAACAGGGTGGAAGAGAAGCTTTCTTT. It codes for CASRREQGGREAFF.

This clonotype was detected ten times or more. The chain has TRBV6-2 or TRBV6-3 and TRBJ1-1, with 7 bases fitting TRBD1. V was pared by 6 bases and J by 1 base, with 2 bases of the junction left unmatched. The CDR3 spans 13 residues. CDR1 and CDR2 from the germline V gene are MNHEY and SVGEGT. The CDR3 DNA reads TGTGCCAGCAGCTACAGGGGGAACACTGAAGCTTTCTTT. Its translation is CASSYRGNTEAFF.

Notes on this clonotype: A single base separates this from a much larger clone, so it may be a read error. This chain's CDR3 is CASSLDASPYEQYF. CDR3 bases: TGTGCCAGCAGCTTGGATGCGTCCCCCTACGAGCAGTACTTC. The genes are TRBV5-5 and TRBJ2-7; no clear D gene. With 0 bases removed from V and 2 bases from J, the gap between germline ends came to 9 bases. Germline CDR1 SGHKS, CDR2 YYEKEE (reference sequence). The CDR3 length is 14 residues.

The rearrangement links TRBV28 to TRBJ2-6, with D possibly matching TRBD2 (7 bases). V dropped 8 bases and J dropped 0 bases, with 14 bases sitting between them. CDR3 length: 16 residues. Per germline, CDR1 MDHEN and CDR2 SYDVKM. CDR3 DNA sequence: TGTGCCAGCTGGGGGCGGGGGAGCTCTGGGGCCAACGTCCTGACTTTC. It yields the protein CASWGRGSSGANVLTF.

J is TRBJ2-7 and V is TRBV6-2 or TRBV6-3; 9 nucleotides align to TRBD1. CDR1 and CDR2 (germline): MNHEY, SVGEGT. V trimming: 4 bases; J trimming: 2 bases; junction bases outside the gene matches: 9. CDR3 length equals 16 residues. The CDR3 DNA reads as TGTGCCAGCAGTTGGACCCCTTGGGACAGGGCCTACGAGCAGTACTTC. Protein product: CASSWTPWDRAYEQYF.

This clonotype was found many times. V usage is TRBV5-1 and J usage is TRBJ2-7; D unclear. The CDR3 runs 13 residues. Germline V CDR1 and CDR2: SGHRS, YFSETQ. Trimming took 0 bases from V and 2 from J, leaving 6 bases between them. The CDR3 nucleotides are TGCGCCAGCAGCTTGGGCGGAACCTACGAGCAGTACTTC. The encoded protein is CASSLGGTYEQYF.

This clonotype was detected ten times or more. The chain is built from TRBV6-5 and TRBJ2-7, with TRBD1 identical over 7 bases. This CDR3 comprises 16 residues. The J segment lost 2 bases and the V segment lost 0 bases, leaving 7 bases of the junction unmatched. Germline CDR1 is MNHEY and CDR2 is SVGAGI. The CDR3, as DNA: TGTGCCAGCAGTTACTCGACCCGACAGGGAACCTACGAGCAGTACTTC. It yields the protein CASSYSTRQGTYEQYF.

The rearrangement uses TRBV27 and TRBJ2-5; D remains ambiguous. The CDR3 covers 13 residues. Germline lookup yields CDR1 MNHEY and CDR2 SMNVEV (reference sequence). Trimming took 0 bases from V and 5 from J, leaving 7 bases between them. The CDR3 DNA reads TGTGCCAGCAGTTTATCGTTTTTTGAGACCCAGTACTTC. This codes for CASSLSFFETQYF.

The rearrangement joins TRBV9 to TRBJ1-4, with D possibly being TRBD1 (6 bases). V was trimmed by 5 bases and J by 7 bases, leaving 15 bases between them. CDR3 size: 14 residues. Germline loops: CDR1 SGDLS, CDR2 YYNGEE. The CDR3 loop reads CASSRQVAAEKLFF. CDR3 nucleotides: TGTGCCAGCAGTCGACAGGTGGCCGCTGAAAAACTGTTTTTT. The whole variable domain, remainder taken from reference TRBV9 and TRBJ1-4, is DSGVTQTPKHLITATGQRVTLRCSPRSGDLSVYWYQQSLDQGLQFLIQYYNGEERAKGNILERFSAQQFPDLHSELNLSSLELGDSALYFCASSRQVAAEKLFFGSGTQLSVL.

There are many counts of this clonotype. This chain connects TRBV3-1 to TRBJ2-1, with 13 bases identical to TRBD2. V dropped 3 bases and J dropped 8; count of bases not matched to a gene: 7. The CDR3 is 16 residues long. CDR1 LGHDT and CDR2 YNNKEL come from the germline V gene (reference sequence). The CDR3, as DNA: TGTGCCAGCAGCCACCCGGGACTAGCGGGATGGTATGAGCAGTTCTTC. Protein product: CASSHPGLAGWYEQFF.

Only a few counts were recorded for this clonotype. The gene calls are TRBV20-1 and TRBJ2-7; perhaps TRBD2 as D (6 bases). Germline V gives CDR1 DFQATT, CDR2 SNEGSKA (reference sequence). With 0 bases removed from V and 2 bases from J, the gap between germline ends came to 11 bases. CDR3 length equals 14 residues. CDR3 nucleotide sequence: TGCAGTGCTAGAGATCCTAGCGTCCCCTACGAGCAGTACTTC. Protein product: CSARDPSVPYEQYF.

This clonotype was seen many times. The chain employs TRBV2 and TRBJ2-3, with 11 bases matching TRBD2. In germline, CDR1 is SNHLY, CDR2 FYNNEI. The CDR3 length is 16 residues. V lost 6 bases and J lost 5; bases outside the gene matches: 10. The CDR3 reads CASREPLAGEGDTQYF. In DNA, the CDR3 is TGTGCCAGCAGGGAACCACTAGCGGGAGAGGGAGATACGCAGTATTTT.

This clonotype occurred many times. CDR3 residues: CATVSNTGELFF. The CDR3 nucleotides read TGTGCGACCGTTTCGAACACCGGGGAGCTGTTTTTT. The rearrangement uses TRBV28 and TRBJ2-2; no clear D. This CDR3 region has 12 residues. The germline V gene encodes CDR1 MDHEN and CDR2 SYDVKM. The complete variable domain, with remaining parts taken from reference TRBV28 and TRBJ2-2, reads DVKVTQSSRYLVKRTGEKVFLECVQDMDHENMFWYRQDPGLGLRLIYFSYDVKMKEKGDIPEGYSVSREKKERFSLILESASTNQTSMYLCATVSNTGELFFGEGSRLTVL.

This clonotype appeared many times. This chain links TRBV2 with TRBJ1-2; D gene unclear. Germline CDR1 SNHLY, CDR2 FYNNEI. The CDR3 is 12 residues long. V was pared by 6 bases and J by 1 base, with 6 bases between. CDR3 sequence (DNA): TGTGCCAGCAGGGAGGTTAACTATGGCTACACCTTC. It is translated as CASREVNYGYTF.

This clonotype was detected many times. The rearrangement joins TRBV5-1 to TRBJ2-5; D ambiguous. The CDR3 is made up of 13 amino acids. Germline V gives CDR1 SGHRS, CDR2 YFSETQ. Between the trimmed V and J ends, which lost 1 base and 1 base, there was a span of 5 bases. The CDR3, as DNA: TGCGCCAGCAGCTTGATTTTCCAAGAGACCCAGTACTTC. Residues: CASSLIFQETQYF.

This clonotype was counted many times. The chain carries TRBV5-1 and TRBJ2-6; a possible D gene is TRBD1 (6 bases). The CDR3 contains 16 residues. Trimming removed 4 bases from V and 0 bases from J, with 11 bases in between. Germline CDR1 reads SGHRS; CDR2 reads YFSETQ. The CDR3 region has the DNA TGCGCCAGCAGCCGGACAGCTTTCTCTGGGGCCAACGTCCTGACTTTC. The encoded protein is CASSRTAFSGANVLTF.